This T cell receptor (beta chain) stems from a study of persistence of HIV-infected CD4 T cells. Study details: A larger, less memory-rich fraction responded to anti-CD3/anti-CD28 beads than to antigen.

Findings of the study overall: Compared with CD3/CD28-stimulated cells, CMV- and Gag-responding cells showed lower TCRbeta richness. TCR oligoclonality correlated with proviral oligoclonality in the same sorted populations.

The libraries were made with immunoSEQ version 4 in survey mode. Libraries were prepared by immunoSEQ multiplex PCR; TCRdb keeps only in-frame clonotypes and omits some of them. The repertoire holds tens of thousands of clones, with approximately 90% as singletons. In germline, CDR1 is MGHDK, CDR2 SYGVNS. V dropped 3 bases and J dropped 0 bases, with 9 bases sitting between them. This CDR3 is 15 amino acids long. Worth noting for this clone: The antigen remains undetermined.

This nonspecific control used anti-CD3/anti-CD28 bead stimulation of CD4+ T cells. Sorting of responding CD4+ T cells relied on upregulated CD40 ligand together with CD69. The sequence was obtained from an adult woman with HIV who was CMV-seropositive. This chain connects TRBV25-1 to TRBJ1-5, with no clear D. Material: CD4+ T cells sorted from PBMCs after roughly 18-hour stimulation, obtained from a patient who received antiretroviral therapy. The CDR3 spells CASSDAGFSNQPQHF. The CDR3 nucleotides are TGTGCCAGCAGTGATGCCGGGTTTAGCAATCAGCCCCAGCATTTT.